This TCR beta chain was sequenced for a study of cytomegalovirus exposure and HLA in healthy donors. Broader study findings: Later, an analysis found that common viral pathogens appeared to be linked with several of the most significant clusters.

Details on this clone: Its antigen is not known.

This PCR relied on a set of 60 Vbeta primers and 13 Jbeta primers. Libraries were prepared by immunoSEQ multiplex PCR; TCRdb keeps only in-frame clonotypes and omits some of them. The repertoire holds some 140,000 clones, with approximately 74% as singletons. The source of this sequence is a man aged 18 to 35 in good health and CMV-seronegative. Sequences were obtained from PBMCs.

The CDR3 region has the DNA TGTGCCAGCACCCCCGGGACAGGGGAATATGGCTACACCTTC. Encoded protein: CASTPGTGEYGYTF. This chain uses TRBV28 with TRBJ1-2; TRBD1 agrees at 10 bases. V shed 7 bases and J 5 bases; nucleotides not matched to a gene: 7. Germline values: CDR1 MDHEN, CDR2 SYDVKM. The length of the CDR3 is 14 residues.